This T cell receptor (beta chain) derives from a study of shared clonotypes between healthy human individuals. Study-level points and caveats: Some clonotypes were shared by all four sorted-subset donors, while others were not shared. The non-shared ones had lower generation probabilities than the shared ones.

V lost 7 bases and J 2 bases, leaving 9 bases between the germline ends. Germline V gene data show CDR1 as SNHLY and CDR2 as FYNNEI. The CDR3 is 12 residues long. In the naive CD8 group, cells lacked CD45RO and were positively selected for CCR7, so terminally differentiated effector memory CD45RA+ cells were left out. Those who donated were healthy HIV-negative adults, with no recent acute infections or vaccinations reported. Sequenced by immunoSEQ multiplex PCR; TCRdb stores in-frame clones only, minus some. Among roughly 550,000 clones listed, 95% to 96% were seen once. Comment on this clone: Its antigen is unidentified.

This clonotype was obtained from a woman in her twenties or thirties in good health. The chain is built from TRBV2 and TRBJ2-7; D is ambiguous. Material: naive CD8+ T cells sorted from blood. The CDR3 coding sequence is TGTGCCAGCACCACGGTGACCTACGAGCAGTACTTC. Translation gives CASTTVTYEQYF.